These 24 T cell receptor beta chains were all obtained from the same sample, sequenced in a study of cytomegalovirus exposure and HLA in healthy donors (dated by TCRdb to 2016 to 2017). The library was built by means of the immunoSEQ multiplex PCR assay. A mixture of 60 forward primers for TCR Vbeta segments and 13 reverse primers for TCR Jbeta segments was used in the multiplex PCR. The clones in this table, taken by TCRdb from immuneACCESS, are in-frame only. Not every clone is retained; where verified, under half of the shortfall comes from an unresolved V gene, and the cause of the rest is unknown. The sample yields around 200,000 clones; approximately 80% were counted once. In total, the top ten clones hold about 1.3% of the sample. Sequencing used PBMCs. The receptors originated from a girl aged 2 to 9 in good health and CMV-seropositive.

Remarks on this clone: In the same sample, other DNA sequences code for this CDR3. The chain combines TRBV19 with TRBJ1-6; D call uncertain. CDR3 length: 16 residues. Trimming left V 4 bases short and J 5 bases short, with 15 bases between. Germline CDR1 LNHDA, CDR2 SQIVND (reference sequence). CDR3 sequence (DNA): TGTGCCAGTAGTAAGGCCCCAGGCTGGAATAATTCACCCCTCCACTTT. Translation: CASSKAPGWNNSPLHF. Based on the CDR3 plus reference TRBV19 and TRBJ1-6, the full variable domain is DGGITQSPKYLFRKEGQNVTLSCEQNLNHDAMYWYRQDPGQGLRLIYYSQIVNDFQKGDIAEGYSVSREKKESFPLTVTSAQKNPTAFYLCASSKAPGWNNSPLHFGNGTRLTVT.

The V call is TRBV29-1, the J call TRBJ1-1; D remains ambiguous. The CDR3 covers 12 residues. V shed 8 bases and J shed 3 bases, with 13 bases lying between them. Looked up from germline, CDR1 is SQVTM and CDR2 is ANQGSEA. The CDR3 bases are TGCAGCCCGAGGTACCTCGACACTGAAGCTTTCTTT. Translating gives CSPRYLDTEAFF.

This clone was seen just once. The chain carries TRBV7-8 and TRBJ2-1, with D tentatively TRBD2 (5 bases). The CDR3 runs to 16 residues. The germline gives CDR1 SGHVS, CDR2 FQNEAQ. Trimming shortened V by 3 bases and J by 2 bases, and 14 bases separated the two germline ends. The CDR3 is CASSLSGSIAYNEQFF. In DNA form, the CDR3 reads TGTGCCAGCAGCTTGTCGGGGAGTATAGCCTACAATGAGCAGTTCTTC.

The V gene is TRBV6-5, the J gene TRBJ2-1; TRBD2 is a possible D gene (5 bases). Germline CDR1 is MNHEY and CDR2 is SVGAGI. Trimming cost V 5 bases and J 9 bases, with 8 bases left between them. The CDR3 runs 11 residues. The CDR3 region is CASSVEGEQFF. The CDR3 DNA follows: TGTGCCAGCAGTGTCGAGGGTGAGCAGTTCTTC.

The rearrangement uses TRBV30 and TRBJ1-1; 8 positions match TRBD1. The V gene end was trimmed by 2 bases and the J gene end by 5 bases; junction bases not matched to a gene: 4. The CDR3 totals 13 residues. Germline V gene sequence: CDR1 GTSNPN, CDR2 SVGIG (reference sequence). CDR3 sequence (DNA): TGTGCCTGGAGTCAGGACAGGGAGACTGAAGCTTTCTTT. Protein: CAWSQDRETEAFF.

The chain couples TRBV12-5 to TRBJ2-6, with D perhaps TRBD1 (7 bases). This CDR3 region has 20 residues. V was pared by 2 bases and J by 0 bases, with 20 bases between. Germline CDR1 reads LGHNT; CDR2 reads FRNRAP. As DNA, the CDR3 is TGTGCTAGTGGTTTGTGGGGGGAGTGGACAGGAACCTCTGGGGCCAACGTCCTGACTTTC. This sequence encodes CASGLWGEWTGTSGANVLTF.

The rearrangement joins TRBV10-3 to TRBJ1-2; D call uncertain. The CDR3 spans 12 residues. Germline V gene lookup returns CDR1 ENHRY and CDR2 SYGVKD. Trimming took 2 bases from V and 5 from J, leaving 6 bases between them. In nucleotides, the CDR3 is TGTGCCATCAGTGAGACGGAGTATGGCTACACCTTC. This encodes CAISETEYGYTF.

The chain carries TRBV9 and TRBJ2-3, with 14 nucleotides matching TRBD2. Germline V CDR1 and CDR2: SGDLS, YYNGEE. The ends lost 4 bases at V and 6 bases at J; junction bases unmatched: 13. This CDR3 spans 18 amino acids. The CDR3 nucleotides read TGTGCCAGCAGCTCCCGCGGGGGGACTAGCGGGAGAAATGATACGCAGTATTTT. It translates to CASSSRGGTSGRNDTQYF.

Note on this clone: Sequence at one end of the junction differs from germline and may be a read error. This chain uses TRBV5-1 with TRBJ1-2; D might be TRBD1 (5 bases). This CDR3 spans 13 amino acids. The germline V gene encodes CDR1 SGHRS and CDR2 YFSETQ. The CDR3 nucleotides read TGCGCCAGCAGCTACGGGGGTAACTATGGCTACCCCTTC. Translated: CASSYGGNYGYPF. The whole variable domain, filled in from reference TRBV5-1 and TRBJ1-2, reads KAGVTQTPRYLIKTRGQQVTLSCSPISGHRSVSWYQQTPGQGLQFLFEYFSETQRNKGNFPGRFSGRQFSNSRSEMNVSTLELGDSALYLCASSYGGNYGYPFGSGTRLTVV.

CDR3 sequence (DNA): TGTGCCAGCAGTTTAGGACTAGAAGAGGGCTCCTACAATGAGCAGTTCTTC. Amino acids: CASSLGLEEGSYNEQFF. The V and J genes are TRBV28 and TRBJ2-1; TRBD2 matches 7 bases. The CDR3 consists of 17 residues. The germline CDR1 and CDR2 sequences are MDHEN and SYDVKM. V shed 2 bases, J shed 0 bases, and the junction held 7 bases outside the gene matches. The whole variable domain, remainder taken from reference TRBV28 and TRBJ2-1, is DVKVTQSSRYLVKRTGEKVFLECVQDMDHENMFWYRQDPGLGLRLIYFSYDVKMKEKGDIPEGYSVSREKKERFSLILESASTNQTSMYLCASSLGLEEGSYNEQFFGPGTRLTVL.

In this sample, this clone turned up once. CDR3 sequence (DNA): TGCGCCAGCAGCTTACAAGTCAATTCACCCCTCCACTTT. The encoded protein is CASSLQVNSPLHF. V usage is TRBV5-1 and J usage is TRBJ1-6; D gene ambiguous. V gave up 2 bases and J gave up 7 bases, with 7 bases separating them. From germline, CDR1 is SGHRS and CDR2 YFSETQ. This CDR3 has 13 residues.

The V and J genes are TRBV10-2 and TRBJ1-6; D gene uncertain. This CDR3 spans 14 amino acids. In germline, CDR1 is WSHSY, CDR2 SAAADI. Trimming took off 3 bases at V and 8 bases at J, with 11 bases between the two ends. The CDR3, as DNA: TGCGCCAGCAGTGACATGGAGAGACATTCACCCCTCCACTTT. This codes for CASSDMERHSPLHF.

Concerning this clone itself: Compared with germline, one end of the junction differs, possibly owing to a read error. The V call is TRBV11-2, the J call TRBJ2-1; 8 bases match TRBD1. The CDR3 has 13 amino acids. Germline-derived CDR1 and CDR2 are SGHAT and FQNNGV. CDR3 nucleotide sequence: TGTGCCAGCAGCCACGGGATGGACAGGGAAGTGATCTTC. Translation gives CASSHGMDREVIF.

This chain connects TRBV9 to TRBJ2-3, with no clear D. The CDR3 has 16 residues. Germline CDR1 is SGDLS and CDR2 is YYNGEE. Between the trimmed V and J ends, which lost 3 bases and 0 bases, there was a span of 14 bases. CDR3 sequence (DNA): TGTGCCAGCAGCGCGGGTTACCTTTCTAGCACAGATACGCAGTATTTT. Protein product: CASSAGYLSSTDTQYF.

The chain carries TRBV19 and TRBJ2-7; TRBD1 might be the D (6 bases). From germline, CDR1 is LNHDA and CDR2 SQIVND (reference sequence). V was cut by 2 bases and J by 2 bases, with 10 bases left in between. This CDR3 is built from 14 residues. CDR3 nucleotides: TGTGCCAGTAGTATAACCGGGACAACCTACGAGCAGTACTTC. Its protein is CASSITGTTYEQYF.

This clone occurred once. This chain joins TRBV2 and TRBJ1-1; 10 nucleotides align to TRBD1. Losses at the gene ends were 7 bases for V and 6 bases for J; bases not matched to a gene: 8. Looked up from germline, CDR1 is SNHLY and CDR2 is FYNNEI. The CDR3 has 14 residues. Here the CDR3 reads CASTTGTGEPEAFF. In nucleotides, the CDR3 is TGTGCCAGCACTACCGGGACAGGGGAACCTGAAGCTTTCTTT.

The chain employs TRBV5-6 and TRBJ2-3; a possible D gene is TRBD1 (6 bases). Trimming took 0 bases from V and 2 from J, leaving 10 bases between them. The CDR3 is 15 residues long. Looked up from germline, CDR1 is SGHDT and CDR2 is YYEEEE. The CDR3 nucleotides are TGTGCCAGCAGCTTGGTACAGGGAGCCACAGATACGCAGTATTTT. Translating gives CASSLVQGATDTQYF.

The V gene is TRBV27, the J gene TRBJ2-6; 9 bases are shared with TRBD1. The CDR3 has 19 residues. Looked up from germline, CDR1 is MNHEY and CDR2 is SMNVEV (reference sequence). The ends lost 4 bases at V and 3 bases at J; junction bases unmatched: 13. The CDR3 region has the DNA TGTGCCAGCAGTTCCCATTGGGGGCGGACAGGGGTTGGGGCCAACGTCCTGACTTTC. Protein product: CASSSHWGRTGVGANVLTF.

This clone was seen once. J is TRBJ2-3 and V is TRBV5-4; tentatively, D is TRBD1 (6 bases). CDR3 length: 13 amino acids. V was shortened by 1 base and J by 3 bases, with 6 bases between the two germline ends. Germline loops: CDR1 SGHNT, CDR2 YYREEE (reference sequence). CDR3 sequence reads: CASSLRGTDTQYF. The CDR3 DNA is TGTGCCAGCAGCTTGAGGGGGACAGATACGCAGTATTTT.

This chain connects TRBV5-1 to TRBJ1-6, with TRBD1 identical over 10 bases. This CDR3 comprises 14 residues. CDR1 is SGHRS, CDR2 YFSETQ, per germline. V dropped 5 bases and J dropped 11; count of bases not matched to a gene: 7. This CDR3 reads CASRRIGTGAPLHF. CDR3 coding DNA: TGCGCCAGCAGGCGAATCGGGACAGGGGCACCCCTCCACTTT.

This clone was detected once. This chain connects TRBV5-1 to TRBJ1-6; a weak D match, TRBD1 (5 bases). The germline CDR1 and CDR2 sequences are SGHRS and YFSETQ. This CDR3 spans 15 amino acids. Between the trimmed V and J ends, which lost 1 base and 5 bases, there was a span of 10 bases. The DNA for the CDR3 is TGCGCCAGCAGCTTGAGGCAGGGCCATAATTCACCCCTCCACTTT. Translation gives CASSLRQGHNSPLHF.

The CDR3 nucleotides are TGTGCCAGCAGCTTGGGGTCTCGGGGAGAGACCCAGTACTTC. Amino acid sequence: CASSLGSRGETQYF. The chain couples TRBV5-6 to TRBJ2-5; D may be TRBD2 (5 bases). Germline V gene sequence: CDR1 SGHDT, CDR2 YYEEEE. V was pared by 0 bases and J by 4 bases, with 10 bases between. This CDR3 comprises 14 residues.

The chain joins TRBV19 to TRBJ1-3, with 8 bases lining up with TRBD1. Germline lookup yields CDR1 LNHDA and CDR2 SQIVND (reference sequence). Trimming removed 7 bases from V and 2 bases from J; junction bases left unmatched: 7. CDR3 size: 15 residues. The CDR3 nucleotides are TGTGCCAGTACCCCAGGGGGCGAAACTGGAAACACCATATATTTT. Translating gives CASTPGGETGNTIYF.

This clone was seen once. This sequence joins TRBV19 and TRBJ2-2, with TRBD2 as a possible D gene (5 bases). The CDR3 contains 19 residues. CDR1 is LNHDA, CDR2 SQIVND, per germline (reference sequence). Trimming pared 7 bases from V and 0 bases from J, leaving 24 bases between. The CDR3: CASTHLFWERTSNTGELFF. DNA of the CDR3: TGTGCCAGTACCCACCTTTTCTGGGAGCGGACCTCGAACACCGGGGAGCTGTTTTTT.